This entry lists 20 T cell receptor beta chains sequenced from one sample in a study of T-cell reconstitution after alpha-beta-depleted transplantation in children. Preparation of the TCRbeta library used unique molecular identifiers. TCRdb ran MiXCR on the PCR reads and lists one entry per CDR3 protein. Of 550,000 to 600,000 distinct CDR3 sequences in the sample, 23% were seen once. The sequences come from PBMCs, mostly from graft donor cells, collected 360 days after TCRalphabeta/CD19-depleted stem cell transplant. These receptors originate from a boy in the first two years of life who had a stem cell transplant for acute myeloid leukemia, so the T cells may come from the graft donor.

The CDR3 DNA follows: TGCGCCAGCAGCTTGGGGACAGGAGGAAACACCATATATTTT. It codes for CASSLGTGGNTIYF. The chain has TRBV5-1 and TRBJ1-3, with 7 bases fitting TRBD1. Germline CDR1 is SGHRS and CDR2 is YFSETQ. The CDR3 runs to 14 residues. V was clipped by 0 bases and J by 4 bases; unmatched bases: 1.

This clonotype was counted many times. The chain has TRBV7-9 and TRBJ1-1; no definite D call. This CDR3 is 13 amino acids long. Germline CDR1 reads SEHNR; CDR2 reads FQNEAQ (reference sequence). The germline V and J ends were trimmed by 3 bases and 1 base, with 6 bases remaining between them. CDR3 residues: CASSFSSNTEAFF. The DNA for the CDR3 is TGTGCCAGCAGCTTCTCTTCGAACACTGAAGCTTTCTTT.

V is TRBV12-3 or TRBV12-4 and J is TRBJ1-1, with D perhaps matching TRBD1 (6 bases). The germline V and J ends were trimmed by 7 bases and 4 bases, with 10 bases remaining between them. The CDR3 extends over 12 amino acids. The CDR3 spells CASTQGGTEAFF. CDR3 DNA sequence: TGTGCCAGCACCCAAGGGGGCACTGAAGCTTTCTTT.

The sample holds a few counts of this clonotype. CDR3 in amino acids: CSARGLLEPQHF. In nucleotides, the CDR3 is TGCAGTGCTAGAGGCCTTCTGGAGCCCCAGCATTTT. The chain links TRBV20-1 to TRBJ1-5; D is ambiguous. V lost 1 base and J lost 8, with 9 bases in between. This CDR3 region has 12 residues. CDR1 and CDR2 from the germline V gene are DFQATT and SNEGSKA (reference sequence).

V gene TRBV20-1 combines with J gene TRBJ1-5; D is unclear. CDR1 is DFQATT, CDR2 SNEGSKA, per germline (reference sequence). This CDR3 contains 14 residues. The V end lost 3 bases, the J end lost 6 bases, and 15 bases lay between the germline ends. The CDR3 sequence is CSASPSGEGQPQHF. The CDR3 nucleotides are TGCAGTGCTAGCCCTTCCGGCGAGGGTCAGCCCCAGCATTTT.

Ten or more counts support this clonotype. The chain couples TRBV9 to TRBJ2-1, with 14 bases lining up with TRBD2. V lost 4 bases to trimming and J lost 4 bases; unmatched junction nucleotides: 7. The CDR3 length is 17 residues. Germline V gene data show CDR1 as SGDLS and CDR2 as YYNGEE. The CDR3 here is CASSLGLAGGLYNEQFF. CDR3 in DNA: TGTGCCAGCAGCCTAGGACTAGCGGGGGGACTTTACAATGAGCAGTTCTTC.

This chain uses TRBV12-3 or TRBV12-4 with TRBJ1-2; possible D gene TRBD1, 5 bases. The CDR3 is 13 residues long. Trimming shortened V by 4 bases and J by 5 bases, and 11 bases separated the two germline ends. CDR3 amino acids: CASSSPGRYGYTF. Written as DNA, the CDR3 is TGTGCCAGCAGTTCCCCGGGGCGTTATGGCTACACCTTC.

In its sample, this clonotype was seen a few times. CDR3 in DNA: TGTGCCAGCAGCTTAGTACCGGGGGGGCCAAATACGCAGTATTTT. It encodes CASSLVPGGPNTQYF. The chain is built from TRBV11-2 and TRBJ2-3, with 8 bases lining up with TRBD2. The length of the CDR3 is 15 residues. Trimming at V came to 1 base and at J to 7 bases, leaving 7 bases not matched to a gene. Germline CDR1 reads SGHAT; CDR2 reads FQNNGV. Complete variable domain (other parts from reference TRBV11-2 and TRBJ2-3): EAGVAQSPRYKIIEKRQSVAFWCNPISGHATLYWYQQILGQGPKLLIQFQNNGVVDDSQLPKDRFSAERLKGVDSTLKIQPAKLEDSAVYLCASSLVPGGPNTQYFGPGTRLTVL.

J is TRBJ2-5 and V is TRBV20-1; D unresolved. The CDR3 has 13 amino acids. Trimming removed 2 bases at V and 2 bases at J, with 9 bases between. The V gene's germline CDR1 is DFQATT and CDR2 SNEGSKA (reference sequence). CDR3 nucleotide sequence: TGCAGTGCTAGACTTGACCGACAAGAGACCCAGTACTTC. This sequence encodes CSARLDRQETQYF.

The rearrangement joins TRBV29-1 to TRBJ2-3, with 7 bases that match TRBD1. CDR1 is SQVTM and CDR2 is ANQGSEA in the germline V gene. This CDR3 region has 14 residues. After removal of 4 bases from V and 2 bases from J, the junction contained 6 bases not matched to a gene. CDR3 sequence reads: CSVVLGGHTDTQYF. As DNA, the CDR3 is TGCAGCGTTGTTTTAGGGGGCCACACAGATACGCAGTATTTT.

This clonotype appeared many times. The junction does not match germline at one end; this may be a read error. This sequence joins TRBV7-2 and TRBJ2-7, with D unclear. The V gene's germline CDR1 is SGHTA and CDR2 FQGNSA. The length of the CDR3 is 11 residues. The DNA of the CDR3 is TGTGCCAGCAGCTTAGTCCACGAGCTGTACTTC. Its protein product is CASSLVHELYF.

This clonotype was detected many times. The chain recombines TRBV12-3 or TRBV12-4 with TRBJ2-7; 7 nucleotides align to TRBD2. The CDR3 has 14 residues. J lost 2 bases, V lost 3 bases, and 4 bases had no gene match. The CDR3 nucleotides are TGTGCCAGCAGTTTGACAGCGGGGACCTACGAGCAGTACTTC. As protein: CASSLTAGTYEQYF.

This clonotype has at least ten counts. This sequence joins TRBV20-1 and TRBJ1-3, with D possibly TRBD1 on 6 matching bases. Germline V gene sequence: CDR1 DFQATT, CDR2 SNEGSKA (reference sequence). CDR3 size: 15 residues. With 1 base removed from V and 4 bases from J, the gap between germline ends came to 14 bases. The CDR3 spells CSARADTGRGNTIYF. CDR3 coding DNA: TGCAGTGCTAGAGCGGATACAGGGAGGGGAAACACCATATATTTT.

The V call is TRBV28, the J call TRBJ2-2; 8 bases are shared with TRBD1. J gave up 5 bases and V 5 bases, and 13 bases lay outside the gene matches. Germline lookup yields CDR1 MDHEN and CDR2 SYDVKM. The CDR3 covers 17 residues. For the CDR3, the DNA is TGTGCCAGCAGTCATCGAACCGGGACAGGACCGACCGGGGAGCTGTTTTTT. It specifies CASSHRTGTGPTGELFF.

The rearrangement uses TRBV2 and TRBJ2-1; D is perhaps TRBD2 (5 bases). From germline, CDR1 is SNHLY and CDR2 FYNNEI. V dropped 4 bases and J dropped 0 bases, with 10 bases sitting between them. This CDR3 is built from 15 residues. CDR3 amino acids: CASSVAPSSYNEQFF. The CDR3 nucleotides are TGTGCCAGCAGTGTAGCGCCGAGCTCCTACAATGAGCAGTTCTTC.

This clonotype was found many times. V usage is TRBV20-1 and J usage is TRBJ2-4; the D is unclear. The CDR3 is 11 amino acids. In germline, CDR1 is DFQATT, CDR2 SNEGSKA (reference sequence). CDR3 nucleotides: TGCAGCGAGCGAGAGTTGGGCATTCAGTACTTC. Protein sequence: CSERELGIQYF.

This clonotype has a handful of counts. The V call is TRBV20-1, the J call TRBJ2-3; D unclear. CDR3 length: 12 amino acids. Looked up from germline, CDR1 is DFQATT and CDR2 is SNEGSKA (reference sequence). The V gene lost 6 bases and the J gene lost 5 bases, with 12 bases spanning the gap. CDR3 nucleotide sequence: TGCAGTGCCGAACCCGCCCAAGATACGCAGTATTTT. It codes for CSAEPAQDTQYF.

The CDR3 DNA follows: TGTGCCAGCAGCTTAGAACTCCACAATGAGCAGTTCTTC. It encodes CASSLELHNEQFF. The genes are TRBV7-9 and TRBJ2-1; D remains ambiguous. The germline V and J ends were trimmed by 1 base and 5 bases, with 6 bases remaining between them. Germline V gene lookup returns CDR1 SEHNR and CDR2 FQNEAQ (reference sequence). The CDR3 extends over 13 amino acids.

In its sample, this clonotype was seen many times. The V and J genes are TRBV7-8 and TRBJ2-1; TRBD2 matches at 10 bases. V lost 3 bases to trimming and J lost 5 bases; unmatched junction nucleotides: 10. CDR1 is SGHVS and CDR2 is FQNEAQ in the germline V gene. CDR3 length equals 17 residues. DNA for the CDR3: TGTGCCAGCAGCTTCTCAGGGGCTAGCGGGGGCAACAATGAGCAGTTCTTC. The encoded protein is CASSFSGASGGNNEQFF.

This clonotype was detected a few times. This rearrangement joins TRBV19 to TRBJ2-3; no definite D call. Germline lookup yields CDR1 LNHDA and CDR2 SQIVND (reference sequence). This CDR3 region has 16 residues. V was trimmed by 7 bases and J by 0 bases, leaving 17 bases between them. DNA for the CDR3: TGTGCCAGTACCCCCCTTATGACACTGAGCACAGATACGCAGTATTTT. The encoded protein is CASTPLMTLSTDTQYF. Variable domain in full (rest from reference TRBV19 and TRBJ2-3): DGGITQSPKYLFRKEGQNVTLSCEQNLNHDAMYWYRQDPGQGLRLIYYSQIVNDFQKGDIAEGYSVSREKKESFPLTVTSAQKNPTAFYLCASTPLMTLSTDTQYFGPGTRLTVL.